The clone carrying this TCR beta chain was picked up a small number of times. CDR1 and CDR2 (germline): MDHEN, SYDVKM. V was pared by 4 bases and J by 2 bases, with 3 bases of the junction left unmatched. The CDR3 runs to 14 residues. These data are taken from a study of blood T cell repertoires in COVID-19. Study overall: Italy, Spain and the United States were the sources of the convalescent and acute COVID-19 samples. From T cells, B-cell-depleted T cells, or PBMCs came the material, which was cDNA or gDNA.

Authors' data handling: How many nucleated cells were present was estimated from reference gene primer amplification. Libraries were prepared by immunoSEQ multiplex PCR; TCRdb keeps only in-frame clonotypes and omits some of them. V and J calls and clone size are as listed in that table; D and trimming were resolved from the DNA. The table lists tens of thousands of clones, around 87% of them singletons. The specimen was peripheral blood. The source of this sequence is a human donor in a cohort sampled during active COVID-19. This chain connects TRBV28 to TRBJ2-7; 9 positions match TRBD1. CDR3 sequence reads: CASSYGDRAYEQYF. The CDR3 nucleotides read TGTGCCAGCAGTTATGGGGACAGGGCCTACGAGCAGTACTTC.